The source of this TCR beta chain is a study of control samples from healthy donors and cancer patients. The protocol was immunoSEQ multiplex PCR, while the TCRdb copy is restricted to in-frame clones and leaves out a portion. This sample has 77,000 or so clones, with about nine tenths found just once. This CDR3 has 15 amino acids. The V end was cut by 1 base, the J end by 1 base, with 11 bases between. Germline V lookup: CDR1 SEHNR, CDR2 FQNEAQ (reference sequence). The receptor was isolated from a man aged 25-45 years in good health. The V gene is TRBV7-9, the J gene TRBJ2-7; a possible D gene is TRBD2 (6 bases). The sample was blood. CDR3: CASSLGQRASYEQYF. DNA for the CDR3: TGTGCCAGCAGCTTAGGCCAGCGGGCTTCCTACGAGCAGTACTTC.